This TCR beta chain was captured in a study of cytomegalovirus exposure and HLA in healthy donors. Points on this clone: Its antigen is unidentified.

This CDR3 is 18 amino acids long. The germline V gene has CDR1 MDHEN and CDR2 SYDVKM. After removal of 5 bases from V and 3 bases from J, the junction contained 13 bases not matched to a gene. Profiling relied on immunoSEQ multiplex PCR, and the TCRdb table lists in-frame clones only, not all of them. The data contain over 150,000 clones, around 84% of them singletons. Study results and caveats: Reportedly, diagnosis of cytomegalovirus status by the classifier showed high specificity and sensitivity. The tendency of first-cohort TCR clusters to co-occur in the 90 to 150 validation repertoires was the finding of a later analysis. Across donors, most TCRs were seen rarely, yet some public ones were widespread.

This chain uses TRBV28 with TRBJ2-2; 9 nucleotides agree with TRBD1. The sample consisted of PBMCs. The sequence was obtained from a woman between 25 and 40 years old in good health and CMV-seropositive. The CDR3 nucleotides read TGTGCCAGCAGTCACACCGGGACAGGGCCTCAGTACACCGGGGAGCTGTTTTTT. This codes for CASSHTGTGPQYTGELFF. The full variable domain, its missing parts supplied by reference TRBV28 and TRBJ2-2, is DVKVTQSSRYLVKRTGEKVFLECVQDMDHENMFWYRQDPGLGLRLIYFSYDVKMKEKGDIPEGYSVSREKKERFSLILESASTNQTSMYLCASSHTGTGPQYTGELFFGEGSRLTVL.